The clone carrying this T cell receptor (beta chain) was observed at least ten times. CDR1 and CDR2 from the germline V gene are SEHNR and FQNEAQ (reference sequence). Between the trimmed V and J ends, which lost 3 bases and 4 bases, there was a span of 6 bases. The CDR3 length is 12 residues. The data derive from a study of identical twins. Via MiXCR, TCRdb re-called the 5' RACE reads, giving one row per CDR3 protein. The data contain over 200,000 distinct CDR3 sequences, around 6.5% of them singletons. In addition, the sample was reused for a study of T cells expressing NK-cell markers.

The chain joins TRBV7-9 to TRBJ1-1; D gene ambiguous. The specimen sequenced was CD8+ T cells sorted from blood. The clonotype was recovered from a woman in her late teens or twenties in good health. The CDR3 spells CASSFHGTEAFF. In nucleotides, the CDR3 is TGTGCCAGCAGCTTTCATGGCACTGAAGCTTTCTTT.